This TCR beta chain emerged from a study of beta chain features in type 1 diabetes. The investigators reverse transcribed all of the isolated RNA, so they sequenced expressed TCRB transcripts. Some clones are missing from TCRdb's copy, which holds only in-frame ones; the method was immunoSEQ multiplex PCR. The sample includes more than 350,000 clones, about an eighth of them seen just once. This CDR3 has 16 amino acids. The trim removed 2 bases at V and 4 bases at J, leaving 11 bases unmatched. The V gene's germline CDR1 is MNHEY and CDR2 SMNVEV (reference sequence). The specimen was naive CD4+ T cells from blood. This sequence was found in a woman aged 18-29 years in good health. The chain carries TRBV27 and TRBJ2-7; TRBD1 agrees at 7 bases. The CDR3 DNA reads TGTGCCAGCAGTTTAATCGACAGGGAGTTTTGGTACGAGCAGTACGTC. Protein sequence: CASSLIDREFWYEQYV.